One and the same sample provided the 26 T cell receptor beta chains below, sequenced in a study of blood T cell repertoires in COVID-19. The protocol was immunoSEQ multiplex PCR, while the TCRdb copy is restricted to in-frame clones and leaves out a portion. This table has around 150,000 clones, just under 90% appearing once. The sequenced sample was peripheral blood. The receptors here all came from an older woman with COVID-19, enrolled during active disease.

This clone was seen once. The chain employs TRBV10-2 and TRBJ1-5; 10 bases match TRBD1. The CDR3 spans 16 residues. V gave up 5 bases and J gave up 7 bases; unmatched junction bases: 11. The germline V gene has CDR1 WSHSY and CDR2 SAAADI. CDR3 residues: CASSREVRTGGQPQHF. The CDR3 DNA reads as TGCGCCAGCAGTAGGGAAGTTAGGACAGGGGGACAGCCCCAGCATTTT.

This chain links TRBV5-1 with TRBJ2-7, with 9 bases fitting TRBD1. This CDR3 spans 16 amino acids. The trim removed 4 bases at V and 6 bases at J, leaving 14 bases unmatched. The germline gives CDR1 SGHRS, CDR2 YFSETQ. CDR3: CASSLGPGDRGIEQYF. The CDR3 DNA is TGCGCCAGCAGCCTTGGGCCGGGAGACAGGGGGATCGAGCAGTACTTC.

There are a few counts of this clone. V usage is TRBV28 and J usage is TRBJ1-5; no reliable D call. This CDR3 comprises 14 residues. CDR1 MDHEN and CDR2 SYDVKM come from the germline V gene. Trimming took 6 bases from V and 9 from J, leaving 18 bases between them. The CDR3 DNA follows: TGTGCCAGCAGACCCGGGGAGGGAGGGTGGCCCCAGCATTTT. As protein: CASRPGEGGWPQHF.

This CDR3 reads CASSPPGRETQYF. The CDR3 region has the DNA TGTGCCAGCAGCCCTCCGGGGAGGGAGACCCAGTACTTC. The chain recombines TRBV5-4 with TRBJ2-5, with D possibly being TRBD2 (6 bases). Trimming pared 4 bases from V and 5 bases from J, leaving 12 bases between. CDR1 is SGHNT and CDR2 is YYREEE in the germline V gene (reference sequence). This CDR3 has 13 residues.

This clone was recorded once. J is TRBJ2-2 and V is TRBV7-8; tentatively, D is TRBD1 (5 bases). CDR1 and CDR2 from the germline V gene are SGHVS and FQNEAQ. Trimming shortened V by 5 bases and J by 4 bases, and 11 bases separated the two germline ends. CDR3 length: 14 residues. The CDR3 loop reads CASSLRVGTGELFF. DNA of the CDR3: TGTGCCAGCAGCCTCAGGGTAGGCACCGGGGAGCTGTTTTTT.

The CDR3 loop is CASSQATQAYGYTF. In nucleotides, the CDR3 is TGCGCCAGCAGCCAAGCTACCCAGGCTTATGGCTACACCTTC. The chain joins TRBV5-1 to TRBJ1-2, with unresolved D. V was pared by 4 bases and J by 5 bases, with 15 bases between. The CDR3 has 14 residues. The germline V gene has CDR1 SGHRS and CDR2 YFSETQ. Combining the CDR3 with reference TRBV5-1 and TRBJ1-2 gives the whole variable domain KAGVTQTPRYLIKTRGQQVTLSCSPISGHRSVSWYQQTPGQGLQFLFEYFSETQRNKGNFPGRFSGRQFSNSRSEMNVSTLELGDSALYLCASSQATQAYGYTFGSGTRLTVV.

The V call is TRBV6-2 or TRBV6-3, the J call TRBJ1-5; the match to TRBD1 covers 7 bases. The CDR3 sequence is 15 residues long. Germline CDR1 and CDR2: MNHEY and SVGEGT. V was pared by 5 bases and J by 4 bases, with 8 bases of the junction left unmatched. CDR3 sequence (DNA): TGTGCCAGCAGTAGGCCGACAGGGAAAAATCAGCCCCAGCATTTT. This gives the protein CASSRPTGKNQPQHF.

CDR3 region: CASSFAGKTNEKLFF. In DNA form, the CDR3 reads TGCGCCAGCAGCTTTGCGGGGAAAACTAATGAAAAACTGTTTTTT. The chain carries TRBV5-1 and TRBJ1-4; D call uncertain. The germline V gene has CDR1 SGHRS and CDR2 YFSETQ. The CDR3 is made up of 15 amino acids. V was shortened by 2 bases and J by 1 base, with 9 bases between the two germline ends.

This clone was seen once. This chain joins TRBV6-5 and TRBJ1-4; a weak D match, TRBD1 (6 bases). Per germline, CDR1 MNHEY and CDR2 SVGAGI. This CDR3 has 14 amino acids. V lost 6 bases, J lost 10 bases, and 18 bases lay in between. The CDR3 sequence is CASRLDEPRGKLFF. DNA for the CDR3: TGTGCCAGCAGGCTAGACGAGCCCAGGGGAAAACTGTTTTTT.

The J gene is TRBJ1-1, the V gene TRBV7-2; D perhaps matches TRBD1 (5 bases). Per germline, CDR1 SGHTA and CDR2 FQGNSA. There are 13 residues in the CDR3. Trimming took off 7 bases at V and 2 bases at J, with 11 bases between the two ends. CDR3 DNA sequence: TGTGCCAGCATCTTCGGGGGAAACACTGAAGCTTTCTTT. As protein: CASIFGGNTEAFF. The full variable domain, in which reference TRBV7-2 and TRBJ1-1 provide the parts outside the CDR3, is GAGVSQSPSNKVTEKGKDVELRCDPISGHTALYWYRQSLGQGLEFLIYFQGNSAPDKSGLPSDRFSAERTGGSVSTLTIQRTQQEDSAVYLCASIFGGNTEAFFGQGTRLTVV.

This clone was seen only once. The genes are TRBV7-9 and TRBJ2-7, with 10 bases fitting TRBD1. V dropped 5 bases and J dropped 2; count of bases not matched to a gene: 6. The CDR3 spans 15 residues. The germline gives CDR1 SEHNR, CDR2 FQNEAQ (reference sequence). The CDR3 loop is CASSHPGQGTYEQYF. The CDR3 DNA sequence: TGTGCCAGCAGCCACCCGGGACAGGGGACCTACGAGCAGTACTTC.

This chain links TRBV11-2 with TRBJ2-2; no definite D call. The ends were cut back, 3 bases at V and 0 bases at J, with 8 bases in the middle. The CDR3 extends over 15 amino acids. Germline-derived CDR1 and CDR2 are SGHAT and FQNNGV. Here the CDR3 DNA reads TGTGCCAGCAGCTTTTTTAGTTCGAACACCGGGGAGCTGTTTTTT. This translates into CASSFFSSNTGELFF.

The rearrangement links TRBV3-1 (or the pseudogene TRBV3-2) to TRBJ1-5; weak D call: TRBD1 (6 bases). Trimming removed 1 base from V and 0 bases from J, with 13 bases in between. Germline V gives CDR1 LGHDT, CDR2 YNNKEL (reference sequence). This CDR3 comprises 17 residues. CDR3 loop: CASSQGGGSYSNQPQHF. CDR3 coding DNA: TGTGCCAGCAGCCAAGGGGGGGGCAGCTATAGCAATCAGCCCCAGCATTTT.

Only one count was recorded for this clone. The J gene is TRBJ1-6, the V gene TRBV5-5; tentative D call: TRBD1 (5 bases). Germline V gene data show CDR1 as SGHKS and CDR2 as YYEKEE (reference sequence). V shed 1 base and J shed 8 bases, with 13 bases lying between them. The CDR3 sequence is 15 residues long. CDR3 DNA: TGTGCCAGCAGCTTGTTGGACACTTGGGATTCACCCCTCCACTTT. Protein: CASSLLDTWDSPLHF. The whole variable domain, remainder taken from reference TRBV5-5 and TRBJ1-6, is DAGVTQSPTHLIKTRGQQVTLRCSPISGHKSVSWYQQVLGQGPQFIFQYYEKEERGRGNFPDRFSARQFPNYSSELNVNALLLGDSALYLCASSLLDTWDSPLHFGNGTRLTVT.

V gene TRBV5-1 combines with J gene TRBJ1-2, with TRBD1 identical over 12 bases. Germline trimming cut 4 bases from V and 7 bases from J; bases unmatched to any gene: 8. The CDR3 is 15 amino acids. CDR1 and CDR2 (germline): SGHRS, YFSETQ. Here the CDR3 DNA reads TGCGCCAGCAGCCGGGGACAGGGGGCGCGTTTTGGCTACACCTTC. Translation: CASSRGQGARFGYTF.

This chain connects TRBV2 to TRBJ1-1, with 8 bases identical to TRBD1. CDR1 and CDR2 (germline): SNHLY, FYNNEI. This CDR3 has 11 amino acids. V was pared by 7 bases and J by 12 bases, with 7 bases of the junction left unmatched. CDR3 loop: CASKAQGATFF. The DNA of the CDR3 is TGTGCCAGCAAGGCCCAGGGGGCGACTTTCTTT.

This clone has just one count. CDR3 amino acids: CASRRDSSYEQYF. CDR3 DNA sequence: TGTGCCAGCAGGCGGGACAGTTCCTACGAGCAGTACTTC. The rearrangement uses TRBV28 and TRBJ2-7; the D gene is possibly TRBD1 (7 bases). V lost 6 bases, J lost 1 base, and 10 bases lay in between. This CDR3 spans 13 amino acids. Germline V gene data show CDR1 as MDHEN and CDR2 as SYDVKM.

The gene calls are TRBV19 and TRBJ2-2; 14 nucleotides align to TRBD2. The CDR3 has 18 amino acids. V lost 2 bases, J lost 3 bases, and 5 bases stayed unmatched. Germline V gene lookup returns CDR1 LNHDA and CDR2 SQIVND (reference sequence). This CDR3 reads CASSIKTSGGVDTGELFF. CDR3 bases: TGTGCCAGTAGTATAAAGACTAGCGGGGGGGTCGACACCGGGGAGCTGTTTTTT.

The CDR3 spells CSASGGNYGYTF. The CDR3 DNA follows: TGCAGCGCCTCGGGGGGCAACTATGGCTACACCTTC. The J gene is TRBJ1-2, the V gene TRBV29-1; D may be TRBD1 (6 bases). This CDR3 has 12 amino acids. Per germline, CDR1 SQVTM and CDR2 ANQGSEA. Trimming removed 7 bases at V and 2 bases at J, with 11 bases between.

The V call is TRBV18, the J call TRBJ2-6; D perhaps matches TRBD1 (5 bases). The CDR3 contains 18 residues. V gave up 5 bases and J gave up 0 bases, with 17 bases separating them. From germline, CDR1 is KGHSH and CDR2 LQKENI. CDR3 sequence (DNA): TGTGCCAGCTCAGGCCGACAGCTCATCTACTCTGGGGCCAACGTCCTGACTTTC. It specifies CASSGRQLIYSGANVLTF.

The chain joins TRBV9 to TRBJ1-2, with 7 bases matching TRBD1. The V gene end was trimmed by 3 bases and the J gene end by 2 bases; junction bases not matched to a gene: 13. The germline V gene has CDR1 SGDLS and CDR2 YYNGEE. This CDR3 is 17 amino acids long. The CDR3 region has the DNA TGTGCCAGCAGCGCCCGCCGGGACAGCCCCCTAAACTATGGCTACACCTTC. Encoded protein: CASSARRDSPLNYGYTF. Drawing the rest from reference TRBV9 and TRBJ1-2, the complete variable domain is DSGVTQTPKHLITATGQRVTLRCSPRSGDLSVYWYQQSLDQGLQFLIQYYNGEERAKGNILERFSAQQFPDLHSELNLSSLELGDSALYFCASSARRDSPLNYGYTFGSGTRLTVV.

This clone occurred once. The chain is built from TRBV5-4 and TRBJ2-5; 8 bases line up with TRBD2. V was pared by 4 bases and J by 2 bases, with 7 bases of the junction left unmatched. The CDR3 has 15 amino acids. The V gene's germline CDR1 is SGHNT and CDR2 YYREEE (reference sequence). In nucleotides, the CDR3 is TGTGCCAGCAGCCCAACGGGGGGGCTGCAAGAGACCCAGTACTTC. Translating it yields CASSPTGGLQETQYF.

This chain links TRBV7-9 with TRBJ2-7; TRBD2 is a possible D gene (6 bases). V dropped 5 bases and J dropped 11 bases, with 16 bases sitting between them. The CDR3 is made up of 12 amino acids. The germline V gene has CDR1 SEHNR and CDR2 FQNEAQ (reference sequence). In DNA form, the CDR3 reads TGTGCCAGCAGCCCCGGAGGGTCTTTGGAGTACTTC. Amino acid sequence: CASSPGGSLEYF.

The chain links TRBV5-1 to TRBJ2-3; tentative D call: TRBD2 (6 bases). V was shortened by 4 bases and J by 0 bases, with 18 bases between the two germline ends. Germline-derived CDR1 and CDR2 are SGHRS and YFSETQ. The CDR3 is made up of 17 amino acids. The CDR3 sequence: CASSLKRGGTSTDTQYF. CDR3 bases: TGCGCCAGCAGCCTCAAAAGGGGTGGGACTAGCACAGATACGCAGTATTTT.

The chain links TRBV30 to TRBJ1-5; 8 nucleotides line up with TRBD1. Trimming removed 5 bases from V and 3 bases from J; junction bases left unmatched: 3. The CDR3 consists of 13 residues. Germline V gene sequence: CDR1 GTSNPN, CDR2 SVGIG (reference sequence). The CDR3 coding sequence is TGTGCCTGGGGACAGGGAACCAATCAGCCCCAGCATTTT. Amino acids: CAWGQGTNQPQHF.

The gene calls are TRBV4-1 and TRBJ1-6; TRBD1 agrees at 8 bases. Germline V CDR1 and CDR2: MGHRA, YSYEKL. V was pared by 2 bases and J by 10 bases, with 7 bases of the junction left unmatched. The CDR3 contains 15 residues. CDR3 sequence: CASSQTRQGSSPLHF. DNA of the CDR3: TGCGCCAGCAGCCAAACCCGACAGGGGTCCTCACCCCTCCACTTT.